What follows are 6 T cell receptor beta chains derived from one specimen sequenced in a study of blood T cell repertoires in COVID-19. Profiled with immunoSEQ multiplex PCR; TCRdb holds only in-frame clones, not every one. The sample lists about 270,000 clones, 86% seen once, with approximately 9% in the top ten. Sample: peripheral blood. These receptors all stem from a middle-aged man with active or convalescent COVID-19.

The chain couples TRBV5-1 to TRBJ2-7, with TRBD2 matching over 14 bases. This CDR3 has 16 amino acids. Germline V gives CDR1 SGHRS, CDR2 YFSETQ. V gave up 4 bases and J gave up 3 bases; unmatched junction bases: 6. CDR3 sequence (DNA): TGCGCCAGCAGCCCGGGACTAGCGGGAGACGGCTACGAGCAGTACTTC. Translation: CASSPGLAGDGYEQYF.

The gene calls are TRBV28 and TRBJ2-4, with D possibly TRBD1 on 5 matching bases. V was trimmed by 4 bases and J by 0 bases, leaving 22 bases between them. The CDR3 runs 19 residues. Germline-derived CDR1 and CDR2 are MDHEN and SYDVKM. DNA for the CDR3: TGTGCCAGCAGTTATCCGCAGGGAACCACTTACCTAGCCAAAAACATTCAGTACTTC. Translated, it gives CASSYPQGTTYLAKNIQYF.

The chain joins TRBV25-1 to TRBJ2-5; 7 bases are a match to TRBD2. Germline-derived CDR1 and CDR2 are MGHDK and SYGVNS. The CDR3 sequence is 11 residues long. V shed 9 bases, J shed 7 bases, and the junction held 5 bases outside the gene matches. The CDR3 nucleotides are TGTGCCAGTTTCCGGGGGGTGACCCAGTACTTC. It translates to CASFRGVTQYF.

The rearrangement joins TRBV7-9 to TRBJ2-1; tentatively, D is TRBD1 (5 bases). Trimming took 6 bases from V and 0 from J, leaving 15 bases between them. The CDR3 covers 16 residues. The V gene's germline CDR1 is SEHNR and CDR2 FQNEAQ (reference sequence). The CDR3 protein is CASRVAGLSSYNEQFF. Written as DNA, the CDR3 is TGTGCCAGCAGAGTAGCAGGGTTAAGCTCCTACAATGAGCAGTTCTTC.

The CDR3 is CATSVDWNEQFF. DNA for the CDR3: TGTGCCACCAGTGTCGACTGGAATGAGCAGTTCTTC. The V call is TRBV24-1, the J call TRBJ2-1; D unresolved. The germline gives CDR1 KGHDR, CDR2 SFDVKD. The CDR3 length is 12 residues. The V and J ends lost 5 bases and 7 bases respectively, with 8 bases between them.

The rearrangement links TRBV4-1 to TRBJ1-1, with TRBD1 matching over 8 bases. Trimming at V came to 0 bases and at J to 6 bases, leaving 15 bases not matched to a gene. The CDR3 consists of 18 residues. CDR1 and CDR2 (germline): MGHRA, YSYEKL. The CDR3: CASSQETSVPGQESEAFF. The CDR3 DNA sequence: TGCGCCAGCAGCCAAGAAACCTCCGTACCGGGACAGGAGTCTGAAGCTTTCTTT.